These 29 T cell receptor beta chains share one sample of origin, sequenced in a study of identifying expanded T cells in peripheral blood. Sequencing was performed with immunoSEQ multiplex PCR; in TCRdb, only in-frame clones are kept and a portion is missing. Counted here are tens of thousands of clones, 88% occurring once; the ten biggest clones make up around 6%. What was sequenced was blood. Every receptor here comes from a person aged 18-70 years in good health.

The J gene is TRBJ2-7, the V gene TRBV2; D not resolved. CDR3 length: 12 residues. Trimming stripped 6 bases from V and 3 bases from J, with 9 bases between. Per the germline V gene, CDR1 is SNHLY and CDR2 is FYNNEI. DNA for the CDR3: TGTGCCAGCAGCCATTTCGACTACGAGCAGTACTTC. It is translated as CASSHFDYEQYF.

The V gene is TRBV9, the J gene TRBJ2-1; 8 positions match TRBD2. With V trimmed by 2 bases and J by 9 bases, 16 bases remained unmatched. Per germline, CDR1 SGDLS and CDR2 YYNGEE. This CDR3 comprises 17 residues. The CDR3 sequence: CASSVGSSGLSMGEQFF. CDR3 nucleotides: TGTGCCAGCAGCGTGGGCTCTAGCGGGTTGAGTATGGGTGAGCAGTTCTTC.

The V gene is TRBV5-1, the J gene TRBJ2-2, with D perhaps assigned TRBD1 or TRBD2 (5 bases each). The CDR3 totals 16 residues. Germline-derived CDR1 and CDR2 are SGHRS and YFSETQ. V lost 4 bases to trimming and J lost 6 bases, with 19 bases between them. The CDR3 spells CASSPLGTRTSGELFF. CDR3 coding DNA: TGCGCCAGCAGCCCGCTCGGGACCAGGACGTCCGGGGAGCTGTTTTTT.

The gene calls are TRBV25-1 and TRBJ1-1, with 10 positions matching TRBD1. V lost 10 bases and J lost 4; bases outside the gene matches: 6. The CDR3 runs to 13 residues. Germline V gene data show CDR1 as MGHDK and CDR2 as SYGVNS. CDR3 in amino acids: CATLRTGGTEAFF. The DNA for the CDR3 is TGTGCCACTCTCCGGACAGGGGGCACTGAAGCTTTCTTT.

This clone was seen once. Other DNA sequences of this sample code for an identical CDR3. The V gene is TRBV9, the J gene TRBJ1-4; no clear D. Germline assignment: CDR1 SGDLS and CDR2 YYNGEE. V was clipped by 0 bases and J by 4 bases, with 1 base between them. This CDR3 spans 12 amino acids. The CDR3 DNA reads TGTGCCAGCAGCGTAGGTAATGAAAAACTGTTTTTT. Translated: CASSVGNEKLFF.

This clone was detected once. The chain recombines TRBV27 with TRBJ2-7; TRBD2 matches at 9 bases. After removal of 2 bases from V and 3 bases from J, the junction contained 5 bases not matched to a gene. Germline V gene data show CDR1 as MNHEY and CDR2 as SMNVEV (reference sequence). The CDR3 runs 15 residues. The DNA of the CDR3 is TGTGCCAGCAGTTTAGCATCAGCGGGAGGCTACGAGCAGTACTTC. It translates to CASSLASAGGYEQYF.

V is TRBV5-5 and J is TRBJ1-1; 8 bases agree with TRBD1. The J segment lost 7 bases and the V segment lost 3 bases, leaving 14 bases of the junction unmatched. This CDR3 comprises 16 residues. Germline-derived CDR1 and CDR2 are SGHKS and YYEKEE (reference sequence). The CDR3 DNA follows: TGTGCCAGCAGCTCAGGGGGCGACGGTTACCACCTTGAAGCTTTCTTT. This gives the protein CASSSGGDGYHLEAFF.

The rearrangement uses TRBV5-1 and TRBJ1-6, with TRBD1 identical over 8 bases. The CDR3 has 14 residues. Germline loops: CDR1 SGHRS, CDR2 YFSETQ. V shed 1 base and J 9 bases; nucleotides not matched to a gene: 3. This CDR3 is CASSLQGAGSPLHF. For the CDR3, the DNA is TGCGCCAGCAGCTTGCAGGGGGCAGGTTCACCCCTCCACTTT. Looking up the rest from reference TRBV5-1 and TRBJ1-6 gives the full variable domain: KAGVTQTPRYLIKTRGQQVTLSCSPISGHRSVSWYQQTPGQGLQFLFEYFSETQRNKGNFPGRFSGRQFSNSRSEMNVSTLELGDSALYLCASSLQGAGSPLHFGNGTRLTVT.

The V gene is TRBV19, the J gene TRBJ2-6; 7 nucleotides agree with TRBD1. Germline-derived CDR1 and CDR2 are LNHDA and SQIVND (reference sequence). The CDR3 is made up of 20 amino acids. V trimming: 3 bases; J trimming: 0 bases; junction bases outside the gene matches: 14. The CDR3, as DNA: TGTGCCAGTAGTATTAGGAGACAGGGTAGCCTGCTCTCTGGGGCCAACGTCCTGACTTTC. Its translation is CASSIRRQGSLLSGANVLTF.

Turning to this clone: The germline gene is not matched at one end of the junction; a read error may be the cause. The gene calls are TRBV6-5 and TRBJ2-1, with 12 bases aligning to TRBD2. Per the germline V gene, CDR1 is MNHEY and CDR2 is SVGAGI. The CDR3 spans 15 residues. The CDR3 sequence: CASSDSTSGSNEQFF. The CDR3, as DNA: TGTGCCAGCAGTGACTCGACTAGCGGGAGCAATGAGCAGTTCTTC.

The rearrangement links TRBV30 to TRBJ2-2; D gene unclear. Per germline, CDR1 GTSNPN and CDR2 SVGIG (reference sequence). V dropped 2 bases and J dropped 5 bases, with 3 bases sitting between them. The CDR3 spans 11 residues. In DNA form, the CDR3 reads TGTGCCTGGAGTTGGACCGGGGAGCTGTTTTTT. It translates to CAWSWTGELFF.

The rearrangement joins TRBV5-5 to TRBJ1-1; 9 nucleotides align to TRBD1. The CDR3 runs 14 residues. Germline CDR1 SGHKS, CDR2 YYEKEE (reference sequence). V shed 3 bases, J shed 6 bases, and the junction held 6 bases outside the gene matches. CDR3 protein: CASSWKGTGSEAFF. The DNA for the CDR3 is TGTGCCAGCAGCTGGAAGGGGACAGGGTCTGAAGCTTTCTTT. The full variable domain, with the rest looked up from reference TRBV5-5 and TRBJ1-1, is DAGVTQSPTHLIKTRGQQVTLRCSPISGHKSVSWYQQVLGQGPQFIFQYYEKEERGRGNFPDRFSARQFPNYSSELNVNALLLGDSALYLCASSWKGTGSEAFFGQGTRLTVV.

This sequence joins TRBV5-6 and TRBJ2-7; possible D gene TRBD1, 6 bases. Between the trimmed V and J ends, which lost 2 bases and 0 bases, there was a span of 15 bases. Germline values: CDR1 SGHDT, CDR2 YYEEEE. The CDR3 is 16 amino acids. The CDR3 nucleotides read TGTGCCAGCAGCTTAATTAGGGGGACCAACTCCTACGAGCAGTACTTC. As protein: CASSLIRGTNSYEQYF.

The chain combines TRBV5-4 with TRBJ2-3, with D hard to call. V lost 2 bases and J lost 0, with 7 bases in between. Per germline, CDR1 SGHNT and CDR2 YYREEE (reference sequence). The CDR3 covers 14 residues. CDR3 sequence: CASSFFQSTDTQYF. The CDR3 region has the DNA TGTGCCAGCAGCTTTTTCCAGAGCACAGATACGCAGTATTTT.

The CDR3 sequence: CAISPGLTFQASQPQHF. CDR3 in DNA: TGTGCCATCAGCCCGGGTTTAACCTTTCAGGCGTCTCAGCCCCAGCATTTT. The J gene is TRBJ1-5, the V gene TRBV10-3; D uncertain. Per germline, CDR1 ENHRY and CDR2 SYGVKD. V lost 6 bases and J lost 6, with 24 bases in between. CDR3 length: 17 amino acids.

This clone showed up just once. The V gene is TRBV18, the J gene TRBJ1-4; 7 bases are shared with TRBD1. The CDR3 length is 15 residues. CDR1 is KGHSH, CDR2 LQKENI, per germline. Germline trimming cut 3 bases from V and 6 bases from J; bases unmatched to any gene: 7. The CDR3 protein is CASSPTGYVDEKLFF. The DNA of the CDR3 is TGTGCCAGCTCACCGACAGGGTATGTGGATGAAAAACTGTTTTTT.

This clone appeared once. The J gene is TRBJ2-5, the V gene TRBV12-5, with 7 bases lining up with TRBD1. Trimming took 1 base from V and 4 from J; bases not matched to a gene: 0. The CDR3 is 13 amino acids. The germline V gene has CDR1 LGHNT and CDR2 FRNRAP. CDR3 amino acids: CASGLGQGETQYF. Here the CDR3 DNA reads TGTGCTAGTGGTTTGGGACAGGGAGAGACCCAGTACTTC.

V usage is TRBV6-5 and J usage is TRBJ2-1; TRBD2 is a possible D gene (6 bases). The CDR3 is 14 residues long. Trimming left V 2 bases short and J 9 bases short, with 14 bases between. The germline V gene has CDR1 MNHEY and CDR2 SVGAGI. CDR3 in amino acids: CASSYERVSVEQFF. CDR3 coding DNA: TGTGCCAGCAGTTACGAGCGGGTGTCGGTTGAGCAGTTCTTC.

The genes are TRBV20-1 and TRBJ1-2; no firm D call. The CDR3 sequence is 11 residues long. Trimming removed 6 bases at V and 6 bases at J, with 11 bases between. The germline V gene has CDR1 DFQATT and CDR2 SNEGSKA (reference sequence). CDR3: CSATLADGYTF. CDR3 bases: TGCAGTGCCACCTTAGCGGATGGCTACACCTTC.

The rearrangement links TRBV2 to TRBJ1-5, with TRBD1 as a possible D gene (6 bases). The ends were cut back, 3 bases at V and 5 bases at J, with 11 bases in the middle. CDR1 is SNHLY and CDR2 is FYNNEI in the germline V gene. This CDR3 spans 14 amino acids. For the CDR3, the DNA is TGTGCCAGCAGTGATCAGGGGTTGTATCAGCCCCAGCATTTT. It specifies CASSDQGLYQPQHF.

V usage is TRBV19 and J usage is TRBJ2-3; D unclear. Germline CDR1 reads LNHDA; CDR2 reads SQIVND (reference sequence). V was pared by 4 bases and J by 2 bases, with 16 bases between. The CDR3 spans 16 residues. CDR3 in amino acids: CASSTPYRTLTDTQYF. DNA for the CDR3: TGTGCCAGTAGTACTCCGTACAGAACACTCACAGATACGCAGTATTTT.

The chain combines TRBV6-4 with TRBJ1-2, with TRBD1 identical over 10 bases. This CDR3 contains 14 residues. Trimming at V came to 0 bases and at J to 8 bases, leaving 3 bases not matched to a gene. Germline assignment: CDR1 MRHNA and CDR2 SNTAGT. In nucleotides, the CDR3 is TGTGCCAGCAGTGACTCTCGGACAGGGGGAGGCTACACCTTC. Protein: CASSDSRTGGGYTF.

This chain uses TRBV5-4 with TRBJ1-1, with 8 positions matching TRBD1. V lost 7 bases to trimming and J lost 5 bases; unmatched junction nucleotides: 10. The CDR3 spans 14 residues. The germline gives CDR1 SGHNT, CDR2 YYREEE (reference sequence). In DNA, the CDR3 is TGTGCCAGCCGCAAGACAGGGGCCAGGACTGAAGCTTTCTTT. It codes for CASRKTGARTEAFF.

This chain uses TRBV10-3 with TRBJ1-1; no clear D gene. Trimming shortened V by 7 bases and J by 1 base, and 10 bases separated the two germline ends. Germline CDR1 ENHRY, CDR2 SYGVKD. CDR3 length: 13 amino acids. The DNA for the CDR3 is TGTGCCATCACGAAGGAAGGGAACACTGAAGCTTTCTTT. As protein: CAITKEGNTEAFF.

In this sample, this clone turned up a few times. The chain carries TRBV7-2 and TRBJ2-7; the match to TRBD2 covers 12 bases. The CDR3 contains 15 residues. Germline V gene sequence: CDR1 SGHTA, CDR2 FQGNSA. Unmatched junction bases numbered 8, after V lost 5 bases and J lost 6 bases. The CDR3 is CASSELAGGLSEQYF. The DNA for the CDR3 is TGTGCCAGCAGCGAACTAGCGGGAGGTCTAAGCGAGCAGTACTTC.

The rearrangement links TRBV4-1 to TRBJ2-3; 10 bases line up with TRBD2. The germline gives CDR1 MGHRA, CDR2 YSYEKL. The ends lost 0 bases at V and 0 bases at J; junction bases unmatched: 15. The CDR3 is 21 residues long. CDR3 loop: CASSQERDLAGDSFSTDTQYF. The DNA of the CDR3 is TGCGCCAGCAGCCAAGAAAGGGACCTAGCGGGGGACTCCTTTAGCACAGATACGCAGTATTTT.

The chain carries TRBV19 and TRBJ1-1, with TRBD1 matching 7 bases. This CDR3 contains 15 residues. Germline V gene lookup returns CDR1 LNHDA and CDR2 SQIVND (reference sequence). The trim removed 1 base at V and 5 bases at J, leaving 7 bases unmatched. CDR3 loop: CASSIAQGGWTEAFF. The CDR3 nucleotides read TGTGCCAGTAGTATAGCTCAGGGGGGTTGGACTGAAGCTTTCTTT.

The V gene is TRBV7-9, the J gene TRBJ2-5; TRBD2 might be the D (6 bases). CDR3 length: 15 residues. Germline V gene data show CDR1 as SEHNR and CDR2 as FQNEAQ (reference sequence). Trimming left V 1 base short and J 3 bases short, with 12 bases between. The CDR3 DNA sequence: TGTGCCAGCAGCTTAGTCGGAGGGATTAAAGAGACCCAGTACTTC. The encoded protein is CASSLVGGIKETQYF.

The J gene is TRBJ2-7, the V gene TRBV7-8; 7 positions match TRBD1. Germline CDR1 SGHVS, CDR2 FQNEAQ. After removal of 3 bases from V and 2 bases from J, the junction contained 4 bases not matched to a gene. CDR3 size: 14 residues. The CDR3 reads CASSFRQGPYEQYF. The CDR3 DNA reads TGTGCCAGCAGCTTTCGACAGGGTCCCTACGAGCAGTACTTC.